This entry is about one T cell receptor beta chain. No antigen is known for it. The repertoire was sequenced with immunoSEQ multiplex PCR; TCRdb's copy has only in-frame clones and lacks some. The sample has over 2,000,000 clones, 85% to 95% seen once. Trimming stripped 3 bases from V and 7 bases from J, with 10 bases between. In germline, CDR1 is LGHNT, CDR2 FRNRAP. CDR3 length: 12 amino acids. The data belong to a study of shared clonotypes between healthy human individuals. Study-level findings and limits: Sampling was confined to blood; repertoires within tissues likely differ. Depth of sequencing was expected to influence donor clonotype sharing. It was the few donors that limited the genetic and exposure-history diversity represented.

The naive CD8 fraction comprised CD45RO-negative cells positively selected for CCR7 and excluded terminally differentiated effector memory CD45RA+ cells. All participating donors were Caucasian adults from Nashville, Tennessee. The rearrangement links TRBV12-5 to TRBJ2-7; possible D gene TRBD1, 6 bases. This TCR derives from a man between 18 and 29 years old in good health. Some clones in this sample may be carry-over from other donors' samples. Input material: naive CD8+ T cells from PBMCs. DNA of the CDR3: TGTGCTAGTGGTTTTTCAGGACAGGAGCAGTACTTC. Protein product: CASGFSGQEQYF.